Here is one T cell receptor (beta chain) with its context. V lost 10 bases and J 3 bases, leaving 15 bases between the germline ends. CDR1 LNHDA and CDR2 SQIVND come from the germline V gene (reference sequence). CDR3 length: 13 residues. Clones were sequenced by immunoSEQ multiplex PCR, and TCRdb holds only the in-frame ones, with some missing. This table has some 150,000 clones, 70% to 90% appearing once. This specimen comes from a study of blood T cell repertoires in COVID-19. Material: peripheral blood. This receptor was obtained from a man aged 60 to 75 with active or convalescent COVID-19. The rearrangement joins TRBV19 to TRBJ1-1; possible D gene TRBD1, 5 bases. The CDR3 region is CATRNWGDTEAFF. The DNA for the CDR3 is TGTGCCACACGAAACTGGGGCGACACTGAAGCTTTCTTT. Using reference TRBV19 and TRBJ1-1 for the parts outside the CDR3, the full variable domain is DGGITQSPKYLFRKEGQNVTLSCEQNLNHDAMYWYRQDPGQGLRLIYYSQIVNDFQKGDIAEGYSVSREKKESFPLTVTSAQKNPTAFYLCATRNWGDTEAFFGQGTRLTVV.